What follows is one T cell receptor (beta chain) and its context. Its antigen is not identified. The DNA ends 3 residues before the CDR3 does, and the rest of the CDR3 is filled in from the germline J gene. This entry is derived from a study of T cell clonality in common variable immunodeficiency. Study results and caveats: In common variable immunodeficiency, TCR beta chains reportedly carried fewer deletions and N-nucleotide insertions.

Deletions cut 6 bases from V and 2 bases from J, with 16 bases between. This CDR3 comprises 15 residues. CVID and control samples used equivalent genomic DNA input. The table came from immunoSEQ multiplex PCR; TCRdb's copy has only in-frame clones and leaves some out. In total, the table holds some 16,000 clones. The V gene is TRBV12-3 or TRBV12-4, the J gene TRBJ1-2; possible D gene TRBD1, 6 bases. The TCR comes from a human donor with common variable immunodeficiency. The sequencing sample was made of peripheral blood mononuclear cells. The CDR3 region is CASRPGVAGNYGYTF. The sequenced CDR3 bases are TGTGCCAGCAGGCCAGGGGTAGCTGGAAACTATGGC.